This T cell receptor beta chain was recorded in a study of blood T cell repertoires in COVID-19. From germline, CDR1 is SGHKS and CDR2 YYEKEE (reference sequence). This CDR3 spans 16 amino acids. Trimming cost V 2 bases and J 4 bases; bases outside gene matches: 8. TCRdb's table, derived via immunoSEQ multiplex PCR, lists solely in-frame clones and lacks some. The sample consists of 300,000 or so clones, over 70% of them appearing once. The receptor was derived from a woman in her forties or fifties with acute or convalescent COVID-19. V gene TRBV5-5 combines with J gene TRBJ1-1, with 10 bases fitting TRBD1. The sample taken for sequencing was peripheral blood. The CDR3 nucleotides are TGTGCCAGCAGCTTAAACCCGGGACAGGGGAGCACTGAAGCTTTCTTT. Its translation: CASSLNPGQGSTEAFF.